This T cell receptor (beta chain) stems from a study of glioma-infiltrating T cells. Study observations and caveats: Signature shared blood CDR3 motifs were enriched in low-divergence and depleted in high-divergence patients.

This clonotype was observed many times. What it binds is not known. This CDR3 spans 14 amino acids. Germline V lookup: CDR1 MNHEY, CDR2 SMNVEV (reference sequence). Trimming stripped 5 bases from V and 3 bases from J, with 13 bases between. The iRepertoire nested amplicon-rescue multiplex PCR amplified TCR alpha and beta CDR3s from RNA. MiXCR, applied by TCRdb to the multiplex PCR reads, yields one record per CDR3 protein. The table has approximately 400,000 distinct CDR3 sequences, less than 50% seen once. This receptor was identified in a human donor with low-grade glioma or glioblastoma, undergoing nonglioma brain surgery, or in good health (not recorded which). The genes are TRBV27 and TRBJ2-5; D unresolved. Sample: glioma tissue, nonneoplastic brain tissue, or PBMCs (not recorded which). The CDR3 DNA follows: TGTGCCAGCAGTCCCCTCACCACGGAAGAGACCCAGTACTTC. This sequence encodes CASSPLTTEETQYF.